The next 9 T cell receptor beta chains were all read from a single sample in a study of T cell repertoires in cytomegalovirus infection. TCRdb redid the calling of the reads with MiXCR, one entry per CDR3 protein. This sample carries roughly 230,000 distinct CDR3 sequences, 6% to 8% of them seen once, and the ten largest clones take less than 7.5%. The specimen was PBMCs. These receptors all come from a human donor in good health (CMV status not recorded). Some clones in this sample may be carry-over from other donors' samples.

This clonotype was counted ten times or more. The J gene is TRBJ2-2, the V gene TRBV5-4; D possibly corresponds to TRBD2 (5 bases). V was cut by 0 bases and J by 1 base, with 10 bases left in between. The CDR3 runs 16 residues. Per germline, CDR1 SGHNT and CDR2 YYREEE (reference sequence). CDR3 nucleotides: TGTGCCAGCAGCTTGGACCCGGAGGTGAACACCGGGGAGCTGTTTTTT. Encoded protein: CASSLDPEVNTGELFF. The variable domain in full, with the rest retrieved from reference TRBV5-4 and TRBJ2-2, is ETGVTQSPTHLIKTRGQQVTLRCSSQSGHNTVSWYQQALGQGPQFIFQYYREEENGRGNFPPRFSGLQFPNYSSELNVNALELDDSALYLCASSLDPEVNTGELFFGEGSRLTVL.

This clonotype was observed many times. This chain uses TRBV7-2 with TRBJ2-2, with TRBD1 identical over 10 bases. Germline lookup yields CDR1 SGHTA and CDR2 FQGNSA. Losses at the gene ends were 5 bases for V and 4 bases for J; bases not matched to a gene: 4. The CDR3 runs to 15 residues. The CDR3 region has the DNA TGTGCCAGCAGCATGGGACAGGGGTTCACCGGGGAGCTGTTTTTT. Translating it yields CASSMGQGFTGELFF.

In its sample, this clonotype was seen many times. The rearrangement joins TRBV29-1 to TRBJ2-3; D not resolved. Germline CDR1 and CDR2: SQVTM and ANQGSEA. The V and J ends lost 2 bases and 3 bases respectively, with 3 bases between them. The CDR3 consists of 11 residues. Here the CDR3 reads CSVERTDTQYF. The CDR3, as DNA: TGCAGCGTTGAACGTACAGATACGCAGTATTTT.

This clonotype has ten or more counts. This CDR3 is CSARVGGGTDTQYF. The CDR3 DNA reads TGCAGTGCTAGGGTCGGAGGCGGTACAGATACGCAGTATTTT. The rearrangement joins TRBV20-1 to TRBJ2-3; tentatively, D is TRBD2 (5 bases). Germline loops: CDR1 DFQATT, CDR2 SNEGSKA (reference sequence). Trimming cost V 3 bases and J 3 bases, with 13 bases left between them. This CDR3 is built from 14 residues.

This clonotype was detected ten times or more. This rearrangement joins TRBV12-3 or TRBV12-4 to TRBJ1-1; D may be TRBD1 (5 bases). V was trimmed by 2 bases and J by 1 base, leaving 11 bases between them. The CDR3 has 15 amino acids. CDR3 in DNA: TGTGCCAGCAGTTTAAATCTTGACAGGAACACTGAAGCTTTCTTT. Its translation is CASSLNLDRNTEAFF.

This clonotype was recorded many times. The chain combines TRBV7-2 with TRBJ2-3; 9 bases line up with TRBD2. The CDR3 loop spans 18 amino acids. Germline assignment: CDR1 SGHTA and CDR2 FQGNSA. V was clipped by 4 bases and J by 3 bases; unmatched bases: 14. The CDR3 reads CASSSSPAGGFRTDTQYF. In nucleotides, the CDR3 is TGTGCCAGCAGCTCATCCCCCGCGGGGGGGTTCCGAACAGATACGCAGTATTTT.

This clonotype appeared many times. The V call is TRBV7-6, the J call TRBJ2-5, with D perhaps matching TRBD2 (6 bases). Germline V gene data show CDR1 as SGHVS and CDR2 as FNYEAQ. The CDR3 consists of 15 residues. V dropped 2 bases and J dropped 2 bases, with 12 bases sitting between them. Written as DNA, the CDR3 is TGTGCCAGCAGCTTAATTCGGGGGAGTCAAGAGACCCAGTACTTC. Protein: CASSLIRGSQETQYF.

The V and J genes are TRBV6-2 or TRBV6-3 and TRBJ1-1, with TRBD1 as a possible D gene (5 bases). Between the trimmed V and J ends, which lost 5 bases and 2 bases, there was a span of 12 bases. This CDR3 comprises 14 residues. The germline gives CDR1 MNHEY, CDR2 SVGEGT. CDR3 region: CASSDYRLNTEAFF. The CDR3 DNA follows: TGTGCCAGCAGTGACTACAGGCTCAACACTGAAGCTTTCTTT.

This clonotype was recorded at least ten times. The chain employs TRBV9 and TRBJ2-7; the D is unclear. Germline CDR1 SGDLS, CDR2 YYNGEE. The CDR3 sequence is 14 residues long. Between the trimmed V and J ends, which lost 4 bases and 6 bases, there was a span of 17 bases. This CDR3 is CASSPLSQRSEQYF. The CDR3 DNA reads TGTGCCAGCAGCCCCTTAAGCCAGAGGAGCGAGCAGTACTTC.